This T cell receptor (beta chain) was observed in a study of blood T cell repertoires in COVID-19. Study in general: Sources were T cells, B-cell-depleted T cells, or PBMCs; the material itself was cDNA or gDNA.

Trimming left V 2 bases short and J 2 bases short, with 12 bases between. Germline values: CDR1 SGHRS, CDR2 YFSETQ. This CDR3 has 15 amino acids. Repertoires were generated with immunoSEQ multiplex PCR, while TCRdb's copy carries only in-frame clones and drops some. The top ten hold 15% to 17% of the sample, which has 100,000 to 120,000 clones, about four fifths seen once. The rearrangement uses TRBV5-1 and TRBJ2-3; D may be TRBD1 (5 bases). Material: peripheral blood. The source of this sequence is a woman of 80 years or more with acute or convalescent COVID-19. The CDR3 DNA is TGCGCCAGCAGCTTTGGCAGGGTAAACACAGATACGCAGTATTTT. This translates into CASSFGRVNTDTQYF.